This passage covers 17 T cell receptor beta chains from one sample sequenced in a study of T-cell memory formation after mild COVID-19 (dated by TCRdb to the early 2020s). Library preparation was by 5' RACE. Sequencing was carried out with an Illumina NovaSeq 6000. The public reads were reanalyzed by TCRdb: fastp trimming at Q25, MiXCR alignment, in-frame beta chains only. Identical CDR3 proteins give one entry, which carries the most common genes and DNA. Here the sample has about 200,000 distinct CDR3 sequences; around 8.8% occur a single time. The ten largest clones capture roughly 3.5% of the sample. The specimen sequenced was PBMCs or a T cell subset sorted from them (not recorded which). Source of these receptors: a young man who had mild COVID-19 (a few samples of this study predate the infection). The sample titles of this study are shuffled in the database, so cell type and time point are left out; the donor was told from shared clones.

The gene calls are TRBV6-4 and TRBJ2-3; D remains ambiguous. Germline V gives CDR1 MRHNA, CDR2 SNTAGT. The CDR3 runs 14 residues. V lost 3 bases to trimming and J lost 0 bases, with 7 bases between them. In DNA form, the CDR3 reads TGTGCCAGCAGTGAACTGGGGAGCACAGATACGCAGTATTTT. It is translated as CASSELGSTDTQYF.

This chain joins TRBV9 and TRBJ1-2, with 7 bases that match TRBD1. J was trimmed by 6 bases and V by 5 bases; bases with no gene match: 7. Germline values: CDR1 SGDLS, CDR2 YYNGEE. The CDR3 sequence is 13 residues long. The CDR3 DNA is TGTGCCAGCAGTCGCACAGGGGCCAATGGCTACACCTTC. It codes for CASSRTGANGYTF.

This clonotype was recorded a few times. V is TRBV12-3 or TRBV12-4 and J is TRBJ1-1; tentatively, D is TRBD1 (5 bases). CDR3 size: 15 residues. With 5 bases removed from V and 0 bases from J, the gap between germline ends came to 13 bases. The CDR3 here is CASSPQGSLNTEAFF. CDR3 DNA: TGTGCCAGCAGTCCGCAGGGTTCCCTGAACACTGAAGCTTTCTTT.

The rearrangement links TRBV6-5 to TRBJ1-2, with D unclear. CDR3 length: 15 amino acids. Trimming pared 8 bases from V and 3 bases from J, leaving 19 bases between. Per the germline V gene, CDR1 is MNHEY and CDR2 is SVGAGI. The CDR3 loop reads CASRPSWGKDYGYTF. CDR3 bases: TGTGCCAGCCGACCTTCATGGGGAAAGGACTATGGCTACACCTTC.

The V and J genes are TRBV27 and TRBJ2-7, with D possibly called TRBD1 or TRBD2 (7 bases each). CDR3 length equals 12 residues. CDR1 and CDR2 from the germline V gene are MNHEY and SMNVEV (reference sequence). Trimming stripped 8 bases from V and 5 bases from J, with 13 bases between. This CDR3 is CASPRGGHEQYV. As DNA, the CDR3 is TGTGCCAGCCCCAGGGGGGGGCACGAGCAGTACGTC.

CDR3 sequence: CSGARYQETQYF. CDR3 DNA: TGCTCCGGGGCCAGGTACCAAGAGACCCAGTACTTC. The rearrangement joins TRBV29-1 to TRBJ2-5; possibly TRBD1 or TRBD2 for D (5 bases each). Looked up from germline, CDR1 is SQVTM and CDR2 is ANQGSEA. The CDR3 covers 12 residues.

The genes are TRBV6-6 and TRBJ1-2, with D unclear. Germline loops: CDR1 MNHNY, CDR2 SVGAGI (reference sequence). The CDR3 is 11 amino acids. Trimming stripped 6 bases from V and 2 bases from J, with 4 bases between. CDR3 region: CASRYNYGYTF. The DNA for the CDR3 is TGTGCCAGCAGGTACAACTATGGCTACACCTTC.

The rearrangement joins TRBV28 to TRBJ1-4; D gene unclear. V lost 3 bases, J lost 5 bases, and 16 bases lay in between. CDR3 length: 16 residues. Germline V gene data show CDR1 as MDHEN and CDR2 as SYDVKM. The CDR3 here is CASSLRTPSQNEKLFF. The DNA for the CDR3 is TGTGCCAGCAGTTTGCGTACACCTTCCCAAAATGAAAAACTGTTTTTT.

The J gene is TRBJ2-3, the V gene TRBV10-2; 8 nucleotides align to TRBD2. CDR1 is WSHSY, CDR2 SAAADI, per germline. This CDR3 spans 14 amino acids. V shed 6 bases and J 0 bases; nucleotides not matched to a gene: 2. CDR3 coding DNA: TGCGCCAGCAGGGTAGCGGGGAGCACAGATACGCAGTATTTT. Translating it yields CASRVAGSTDTQYF.

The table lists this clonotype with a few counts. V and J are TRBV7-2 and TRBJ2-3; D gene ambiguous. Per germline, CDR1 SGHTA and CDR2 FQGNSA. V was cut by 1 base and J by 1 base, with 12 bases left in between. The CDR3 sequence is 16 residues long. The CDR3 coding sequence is TGTGCCAGCAGCTTAGTAGGTGGCGGCCGCACAGATACGCAGTATTTT. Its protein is CASSLVGGGRTDTQYF.

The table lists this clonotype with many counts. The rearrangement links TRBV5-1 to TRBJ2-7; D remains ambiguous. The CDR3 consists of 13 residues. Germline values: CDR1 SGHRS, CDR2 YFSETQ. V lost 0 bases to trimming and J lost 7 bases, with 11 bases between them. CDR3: CASSLDGSLEQYV. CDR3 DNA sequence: TGCGCCAGCAGCTTGGACGGTAGTCTGGAGCAGTACGTC.

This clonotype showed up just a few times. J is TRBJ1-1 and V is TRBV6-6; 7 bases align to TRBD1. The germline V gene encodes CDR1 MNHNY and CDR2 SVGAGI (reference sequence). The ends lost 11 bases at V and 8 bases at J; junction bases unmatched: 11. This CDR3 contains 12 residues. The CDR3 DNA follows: TGTGCCGGGGGTTATGGGACAGAAGAAGCTTTCTTT. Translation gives CAGGYGTEEAFF.

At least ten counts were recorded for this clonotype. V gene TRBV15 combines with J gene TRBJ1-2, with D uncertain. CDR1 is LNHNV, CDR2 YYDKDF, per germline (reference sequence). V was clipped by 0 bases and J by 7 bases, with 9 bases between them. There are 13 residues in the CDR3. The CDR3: CATSRDSSAGYTF. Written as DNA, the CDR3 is TGTGCCACCAGCAGAGATAGCTCTGCTGGCTACACCTTC.

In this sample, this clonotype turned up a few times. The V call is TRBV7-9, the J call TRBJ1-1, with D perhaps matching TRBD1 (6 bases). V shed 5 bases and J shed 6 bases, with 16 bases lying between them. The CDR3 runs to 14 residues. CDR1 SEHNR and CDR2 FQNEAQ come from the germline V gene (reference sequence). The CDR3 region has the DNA TGTGCCAGCAGCGCAAGGGGGGATAGGGCTGAAGCTTTCTTT. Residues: CASSARGDRAEAFF.

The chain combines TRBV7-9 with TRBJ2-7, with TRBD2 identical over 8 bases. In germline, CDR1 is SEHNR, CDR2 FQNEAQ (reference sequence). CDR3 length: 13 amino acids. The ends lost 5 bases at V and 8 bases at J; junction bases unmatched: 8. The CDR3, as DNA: TGTGCCAGCAGCGCTGGGACTAGTAGAAAGCAGTACTTC. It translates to CASSAGTSRKQYF.

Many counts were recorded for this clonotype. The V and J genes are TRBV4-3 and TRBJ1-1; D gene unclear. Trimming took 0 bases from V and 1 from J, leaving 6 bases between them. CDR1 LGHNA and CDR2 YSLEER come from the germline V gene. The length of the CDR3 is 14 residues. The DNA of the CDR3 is TGCGCCAGCAGCCAAGAATTCAGGAACACTGAAGCTTTCTTT. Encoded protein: CASSQEFRNTEAFF.

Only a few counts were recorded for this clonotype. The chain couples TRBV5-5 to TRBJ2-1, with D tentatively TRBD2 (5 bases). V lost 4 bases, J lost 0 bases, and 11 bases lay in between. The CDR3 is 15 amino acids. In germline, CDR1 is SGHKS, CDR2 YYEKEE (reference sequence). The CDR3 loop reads CASSAGVVSYNEQFF. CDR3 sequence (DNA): TGTGCCAGCAGCGCCGGGGTGGTCTCCTACAATGAGCAGTTCTTC.